The subject of this entry is one T cell receptor beta chain. Its antigen is still unknown. V shed 8 bases, J shed 4 bases, and the junction held 7 bases outside the gene matches. Looked up from germline, CDR1 is SNHLY and CDR2 is FYNNEI. This CDR3 is built from 13 residues. The data belong to a study of graft-versus-host responses after intestinal transplantation. In the study overall: Every recipient underwent anti-thymocyte globulin induction, then tacrolimus and steroids for 3 to 4 years. Findings and limits, study-wide: Those patients showing graft-donor T cell macrochimerism displayed high graft-versus-host to host-versus-graft clonal ratios in allografts. Early after transplant, HvG clones declined as circulating GvH clones peaked. Some GvH clones appeared in ileal mucosa or blood before recipient bone marrow.

The repertoire was sequenced with immunoSEQ multiplex PCR; TCRdb's copy has only in-frame clones and lacks some. Here the sample spans 55,000 to 85,000 clones, 70% to 90% being singletons. The chain employs TRBV2 and TRBJ1-1; TRBD1 matches 7 bases. The receptor was derived from a human donor who received an intestinal transplant. The sample was unstimulated CD8+ T cells sorted from spleen or lymph node cells, taken before intestinal transplant. Written as DNA, the CDR3 is TGTGCCAGCGGTTACAGGGGCCCCACTGAAGCTTTCTTT. It translates to CASGYRGPTEAFF.